The clone carrying this T cell receptor (beta chain) was seen only once. Trimming cost V 0 bases and J 6 bases, with 15 bases left between them. CDR3 size: 15 residues. From germline, CDR1 is SGHDT and CDR2 YYEEEE. This entry belongs to a study of T cell changes during pregnancy in multiple sclerosis. Produced via immunoSEQ multiplex PCR; TCRdb's table is partial and in-frame only. Of about 77,000 clones in the sample, about 89% were seen once. This TCR was sampled from a female donor with multiple sclerosis, enrolled in a pregnancy study. Sequencing was performed on peripheral blood, taken before pregnancy. V gene TRBV5-6 combines with J gene TRBJ1-1; D is undetermined. The CDR3 sequence: CASSLGIERVSEAFF. The CDR3 DNA sequence: TGTGCCAGCAGCTTGGGAATAGAACGGGTTTCTGAAGCTTTCTTT.